This T cell receptor (beta chain) appears in the sequencing data of a study of T cells in Graves' hyperthyroidism and ophthalmopathy. This clonotype was recorded at least ten times. Trimming stripped 3 bases from V and 0 bases from J, with 10 bases between. The CDR3 has 15 residues. Template material for amplifying TCR beta CDR3 regions consisted of RNA transcripts. Using the HTBI primer set, a first-round RT-PCR was run on the TCR CDR3. TCRdb processed the multiplex PCR reads anew with MiXCR; each CDR3 protein has one entry. This sample has 600,000 or so distinct CDR3 sequences, with about a sixth found just once.

This sequence was found in a woman under 40 with Graves' hyperthyroidism. V and J are TRBV12-3 or TRBV12-4 and TRBJ2-3, with D unresolved. Sequenced: blood. The CDR3 sequence: CASSLEASSTDTQYF. The CDR3 DNA is TGTGCCAGCAGTTTGGAAGCGTCTAGCACAGATACGCAGTATTTT.